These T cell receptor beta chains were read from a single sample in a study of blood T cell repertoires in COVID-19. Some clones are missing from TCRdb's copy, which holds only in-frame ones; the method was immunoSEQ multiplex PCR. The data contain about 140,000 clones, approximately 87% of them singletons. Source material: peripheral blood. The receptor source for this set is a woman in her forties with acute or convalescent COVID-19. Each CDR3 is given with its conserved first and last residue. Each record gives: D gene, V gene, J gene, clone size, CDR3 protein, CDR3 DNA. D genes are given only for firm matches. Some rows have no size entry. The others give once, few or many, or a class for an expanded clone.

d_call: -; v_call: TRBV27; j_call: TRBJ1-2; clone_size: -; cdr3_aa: CASSLGVGFPYGYTF; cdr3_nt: TGTGCCAGCAGTTTGGGCGTGGGTTTTCCTTATGGCTACACCTTC
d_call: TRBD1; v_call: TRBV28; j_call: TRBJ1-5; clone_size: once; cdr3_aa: CASSPGQTSNQPQHF; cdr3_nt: TGTGCCAGCAGTCCGGGACAGACTAGCAATCAGCCCCAGCATTTT
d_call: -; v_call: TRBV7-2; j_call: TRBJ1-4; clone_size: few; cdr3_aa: CASSLLRGEKLFF; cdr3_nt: TGTGCCAGCAGCTTATTACGGGGAGAAAAACTGTTTTTT
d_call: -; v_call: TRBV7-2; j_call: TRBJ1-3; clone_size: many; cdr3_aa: CASSRGRGGSGNTIYF; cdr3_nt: TGTGCCAGCAGCCGGGGGAGGGGTGGCTCTGGAAACACCATATATTTT
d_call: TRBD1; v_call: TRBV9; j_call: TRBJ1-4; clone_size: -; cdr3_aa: CASSPGQVFNEKLFF; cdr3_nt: TGTGCCAGCAGCCCCGGACAGGTTTTTAATGAAAAACTGTTTTTT
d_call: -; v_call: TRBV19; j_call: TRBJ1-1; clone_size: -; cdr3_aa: CASSMWGLAFF; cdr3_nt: TGTGCCAGTAGTATGTGGGGGCTGGCTTTCTTT
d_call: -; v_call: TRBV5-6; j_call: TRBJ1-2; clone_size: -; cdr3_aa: CASSLGGTNYGYTF; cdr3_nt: TGTGCCAGCAGCTTGGGAGGGACTAACTATGGCTACACCTTC
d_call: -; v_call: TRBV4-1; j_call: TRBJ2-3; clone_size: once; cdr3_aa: CASSQEVRSDTQYF; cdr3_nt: TGCGCCAGCAGCCAAGAGGTTAGATCGGATACGCAGTATTTT
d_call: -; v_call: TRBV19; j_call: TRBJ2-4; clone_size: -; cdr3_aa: CATSASLGVNIQYF; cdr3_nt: TGTGCCACCTCCGCCTCCTTAGGGGTCAACATTCAGTACTTC
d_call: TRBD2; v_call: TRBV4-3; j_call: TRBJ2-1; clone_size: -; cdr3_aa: CASSPSLAGAYNEQFF; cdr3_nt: TGCGCCAGCAGCCCCTCGCTAGCGGGGGCCTACAATGAGCAGTTCTTC
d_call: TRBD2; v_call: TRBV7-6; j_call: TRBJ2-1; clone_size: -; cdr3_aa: CASSLGTSGGYNEQFF; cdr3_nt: TGTGCCAGCAGCTTAGGGACTAGCGGGGGGTACAATGAGCAGTTCTTC
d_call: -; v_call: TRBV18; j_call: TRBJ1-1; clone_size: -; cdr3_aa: CASSPPSGNTEAFF; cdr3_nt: TGTGCCAGCTCACCACCCAGCGGTAACACTGAAGCTTTCTTT
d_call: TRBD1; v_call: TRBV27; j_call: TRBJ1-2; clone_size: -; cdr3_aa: CASSTYNRGLGYTF; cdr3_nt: TGTGCCAGCAGTACATACAACAGGGGGCTCGGCTACACCTTC
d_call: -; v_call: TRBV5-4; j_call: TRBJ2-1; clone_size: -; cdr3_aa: CASSLRLTYNEQFF; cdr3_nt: TGTGCCAGCAGCTTGCGACTTACCTACAATGAGCAGTTCTTC
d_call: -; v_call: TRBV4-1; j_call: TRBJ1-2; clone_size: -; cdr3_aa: CASSLRESGLYGYTF; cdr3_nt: TGCGCCAGCAGCCTGCGGGAGTCGGGCCTGTATGGCTACACCTTC
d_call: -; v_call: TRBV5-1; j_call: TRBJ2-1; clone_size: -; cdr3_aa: CASHKRPGAEGEQFF; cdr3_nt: TGCGCCAGCCATAAAAGACCAGGGGCCGAAGGTGAGCAGTTCTTC